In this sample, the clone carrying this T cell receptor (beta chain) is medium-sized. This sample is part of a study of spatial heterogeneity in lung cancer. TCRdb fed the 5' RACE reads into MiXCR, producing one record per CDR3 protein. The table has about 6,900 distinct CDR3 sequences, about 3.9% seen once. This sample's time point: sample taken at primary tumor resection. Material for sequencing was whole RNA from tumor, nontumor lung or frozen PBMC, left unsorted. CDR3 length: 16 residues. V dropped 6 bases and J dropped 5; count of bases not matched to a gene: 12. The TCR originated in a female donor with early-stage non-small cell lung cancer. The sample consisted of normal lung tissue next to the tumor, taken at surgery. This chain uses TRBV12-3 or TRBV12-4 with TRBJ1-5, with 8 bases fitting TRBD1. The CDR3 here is CASSPTGQAGHQPQHF. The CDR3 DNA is TGTGCCAGCAGCCCCACGGGACAGGCGGGACATCAGCCCCAGCATTTT.